What follows is one T cell receptor beta chain and its context. Its recognized antigen is unknown. Base qualities are missing; no much larger clone stands one base away. The sample is drawn from a study of blood T cell repertoires in COVID-19 (dated by TCRdb to the early 2020s). The study in broad terms: The collaborator samples originated in the United States, Italy and Spain and spanned the acute and convalescent phases of COVID-19. The prospective study material was composed of cDNA or gDNA derived from T cells, B-cell-depleted T cells, or PBMCs. The sample metadata nearly always contained a de-identified subject ID, COVID-19 status, age in years and sex. The samples were drawn from two sources: the first 160 participants of the ongoing ImmuneRACE study, and over 1,000 subjects contributed by 6 global collaborators. The repertoires were released in a freely available public database meant as a resource for research on the immune response to SARS-CoV-2. The dataset comprised deeply sampled blood TCRbeta repertoires from subjects exposed to, actively infected with, or recovered from COVID-19. Where HLA class I and class II types were available, the types were taken from metadata supplied by the sample provider, not from assay-based typing. What the study reported, not specific to this receptor: The amount of clinical and demographic metadata varied by source and participant and was provided uncurated.

Each collaborating institution followed its own protocols to collect whole blood in K2EDTA tubes. For TCRbeta analysis, collaborators shipped samples as frozen whole blood, isolated PBMCs, or DNA extracted from either of those sample types. TCRbeta CDR3 regions were amplified from genomic DNA using the immunoSEQ Assay, a bias-controlled multiplex PCR. The published analysis was carried out like this. Within the assay, amplification of reference gene primers was used to estimate how many nucleated cells each sample contained. Sequence reads were collapsed and filtered to measure the absolute abundance of every unique TCRbeta CDR3 rearrangement. For each sample, productive Simpson clonality was calculated as the square root of Simpson's diversity index over productive rearrangements. Not all clones reach the TCRdb copy of this immuneACCESS table, which keeps in-frame sequences only. Checked studies attribute under half of the gap to unresolved V genes and leave the rest unexplained. V, J and clone size are taken as reported in that table, and D and trimming were inferred from the DNA itself. Counted in this sample were 130,000 or so clones; 84% of them appeared once. In total, the top ten clones hold around 13% of the sample.

From the cysteine through the phenylalanine, the CDR3 covers 15 amino acids. The read is trimmed to its CDR3 DNA, 45 bases read in frame from base 1. Reading the germline V gene (reference sequence) gives CDR1 MNHNY and CDR2 SVGAGI. V trim: 2 bases; J trim: 2 bases; unmatched bases: 5. This receptor was identified in a human donor in a cohort sampled during active COVID-19. Sample: peripheral blood. This chain joins TRBV6-6 to TRBJ1-2, with TRBD1 identical over 7 junction bases. The DNA is TGTGCCAGCAGTTACGGGGTGGACAGGAACTATGGCTACACCTTC. It translates as CASSYGVDRNYGYTF.